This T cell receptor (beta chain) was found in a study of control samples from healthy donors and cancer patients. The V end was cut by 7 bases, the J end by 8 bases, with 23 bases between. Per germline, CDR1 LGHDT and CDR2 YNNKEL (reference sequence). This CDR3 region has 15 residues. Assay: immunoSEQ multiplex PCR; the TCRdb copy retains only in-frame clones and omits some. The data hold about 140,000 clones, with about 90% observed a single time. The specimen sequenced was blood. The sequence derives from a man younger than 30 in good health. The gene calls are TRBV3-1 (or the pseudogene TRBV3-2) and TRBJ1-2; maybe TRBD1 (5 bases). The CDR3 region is CASKERQGGVRGYTF. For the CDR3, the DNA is TGTGCCAGCAAAGAAAGGCAGGGTGGGGTGAGGGGCTACACCTTC.